This record concerns one T cell receptor beta chain sequence. This record comes from a study of blood T cell repertoires in COVID-19. Study-wide context: The study drew acute and convalescent COVID-19 samples from the United States, Italy and Spain. The analysed material was cDNA or gDNA that came from T cells, B-cell-depleted T cells, or PBMCs.

Authors' data handling: By means of reference gene primer amplification, nucleated cell counts were estimated. Clones were sequenced by immunoSEQ multiplex PCR, and TCRdb holds only the in-frame ones, with some missing. V, J and clone size are taken as reported in that table, and D and trimming were inferred from the DNA itself. The sample shows tens of thousands of clones, roughly nine tenths of them seen only once. The sequenced sample consisted of peripheral blood. This clonotype originated in a man aged 60-69 years with acute or convalescent COVID-19.

CDR3 protein: CASSLPGSGELFF. The CDR3 DNA reads as TGTGCCAGCAGCCTCCCCGGGAGCGGGGAGCTGTTTTTT. The gene calls are TRBV7-2 and TRBJ2-2; possible D gene TRBD2, 6 bases. V was clipped by 5 bases and J by 7 bases, with 11 bases between them. This CDR3 is 13 amino acids long. CDR1 is SGHTA and CDR2 is FQGNSA in the germline V gene.